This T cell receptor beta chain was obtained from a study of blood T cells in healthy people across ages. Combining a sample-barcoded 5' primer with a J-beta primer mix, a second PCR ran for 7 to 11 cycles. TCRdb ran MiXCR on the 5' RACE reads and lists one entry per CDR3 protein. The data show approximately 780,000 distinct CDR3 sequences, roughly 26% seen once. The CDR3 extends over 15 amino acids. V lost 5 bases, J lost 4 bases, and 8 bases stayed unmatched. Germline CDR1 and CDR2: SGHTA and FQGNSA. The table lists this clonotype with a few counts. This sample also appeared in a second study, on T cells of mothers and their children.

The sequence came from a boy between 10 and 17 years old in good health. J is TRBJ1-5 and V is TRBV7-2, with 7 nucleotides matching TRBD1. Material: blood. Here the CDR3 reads CASSAQTGSNQPQHF. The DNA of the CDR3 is TGTGCCAGCAGCGCCCAGACAGGGTCAAATCAGCCCCAGCATTTT.